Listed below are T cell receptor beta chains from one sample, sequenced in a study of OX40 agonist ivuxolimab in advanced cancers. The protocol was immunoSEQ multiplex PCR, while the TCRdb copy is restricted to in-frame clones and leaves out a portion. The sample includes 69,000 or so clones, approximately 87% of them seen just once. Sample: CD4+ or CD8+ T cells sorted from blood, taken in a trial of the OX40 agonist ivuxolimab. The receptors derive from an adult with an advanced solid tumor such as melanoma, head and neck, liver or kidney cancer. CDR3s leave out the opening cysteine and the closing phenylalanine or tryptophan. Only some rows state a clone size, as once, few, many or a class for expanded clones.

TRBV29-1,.,SVGDGFNQPQH
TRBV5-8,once,ASSWGRRWDGYT
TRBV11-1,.,ASSLLEGYKQY
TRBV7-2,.,ASSLGFQREGHEQY
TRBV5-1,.,ASSTGDGGSTIY
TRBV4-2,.,ASSQDWGQETQY
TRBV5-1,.,ASSLPGKGGIDEQF
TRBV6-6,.,ASSLTGNQPQH
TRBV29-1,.,SVYGQGAPWQETQY
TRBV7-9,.,ASSLIVSGTAGYEQY
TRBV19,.,ASSVRQGHYGYT